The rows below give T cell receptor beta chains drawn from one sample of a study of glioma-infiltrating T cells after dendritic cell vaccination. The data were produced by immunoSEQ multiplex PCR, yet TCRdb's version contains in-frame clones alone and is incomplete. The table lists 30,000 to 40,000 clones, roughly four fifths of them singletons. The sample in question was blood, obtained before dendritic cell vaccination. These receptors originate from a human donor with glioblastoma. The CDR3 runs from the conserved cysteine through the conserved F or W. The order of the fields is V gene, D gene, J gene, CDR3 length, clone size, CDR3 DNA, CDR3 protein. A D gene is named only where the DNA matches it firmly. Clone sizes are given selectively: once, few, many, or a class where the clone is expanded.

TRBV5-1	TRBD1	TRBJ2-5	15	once	TGCGCCAGCAGCTTCCCCCCAGGGGGCGAGGAGACCCAGTACTTC	CASSFPPGGEETQYF
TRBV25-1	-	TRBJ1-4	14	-	TGTGCCAGCACCACGGGATACGGTGGCGAAAAACTGTTTTTT	CASTTGYGGEKLFF
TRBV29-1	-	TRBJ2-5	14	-	TGCAGCGCCCAGCGGCCTGACCGTGCAGAGACCCAGTACTTC	CSAQRPDRAETQYF
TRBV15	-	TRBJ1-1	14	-	TGTGCCACCAGCAGAGAAAGAGACAGCACTGAAGCTTTCTTT	CATSRERDSTEAFF
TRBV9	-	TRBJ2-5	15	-	TGTGCCAGCAGCGTAGAGGGGGGGCACCAAGAGACCCAGTACTTC	CASSVEGGHQETQYF
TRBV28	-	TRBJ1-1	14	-	TGTGCCAGCAGTTTTAGCGGGTTGAACACTGAAGCTTTCTTT	CASSFSGLNTEAFF
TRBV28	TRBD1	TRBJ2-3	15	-	TGTGCCAGCAGTATCCCGCCCGGGACAGGGGGCCTGCAGTATTTT	CASSIPPGTGGLQYF
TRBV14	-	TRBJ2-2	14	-	TGTGCCAGCAGCCATGACAGATACACCGGGGAGCTGTTTTTT	CASSHDRYTGELFF
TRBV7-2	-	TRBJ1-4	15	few	TGTGCCAGCAGCTGGGCCGGGGTCAGGGGTGAAAAACTGTTTTTT	CASSWAGVRGEKLFF
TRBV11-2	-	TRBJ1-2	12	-	TGTGCCAGCAGTCTAGACCGTTATGGCTACACCTTC	CASSLDRYGYTF
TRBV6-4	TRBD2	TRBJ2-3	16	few	TGTGCCAGCAGTGACGGGGCGGGGGGCGTCACAGATACGCAGTATTTT	CASSDGAGGVTDTQYF
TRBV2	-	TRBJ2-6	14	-	TGTGCCAGCAGTGGAGGGACTGGGGCCAACGTCCTGACTTTC	CASSGGTGANVLTF
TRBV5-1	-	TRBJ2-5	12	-	TGCGCCAGCAGCCAATCCCAAGAGACCCAGTACTTC	CASSQSQETQYF
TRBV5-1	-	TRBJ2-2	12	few	TGCGCCAGCAGAGGGGGCACCGGGGAGCTGTTTTTT	CASRGGTGELFF
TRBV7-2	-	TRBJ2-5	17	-	TGTGCCAGCAGCTCATACCCTAGGGGGGGGAGGGGGGAGACCCAGTACTTC	CASSSYPRGGRGETQYF
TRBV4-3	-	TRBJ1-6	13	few	TGCGCCAGCAGCCAAGACGGGTTCTCACCCCTCCACTTT	CASSQDGFSPLHF
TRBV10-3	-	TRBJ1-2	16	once	TGTGCCATCAGTGAGATGCAGGGCCCTTCTCCTTATGGCTACACCTTC	CAISEMQGPSPYGYTF
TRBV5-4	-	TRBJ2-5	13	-	TGTGCCAGCAGCCCCGAGTCCCCAGAGACCCAGTACTTC	CASSPESPETQYF
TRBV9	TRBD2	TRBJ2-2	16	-	TGTGCCAGCAGCGTAGGTAGCGGGGGGAACACCGGGGAGCTGTTTTTT	CASSVGSGGNTGELFF
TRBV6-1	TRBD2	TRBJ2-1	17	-	TGTGCCAGCAGTGAAGCTAGGACTAGCGGAGGTTACAATGAGCAGTTCTTC	CASSEARTSGGYNEQFF
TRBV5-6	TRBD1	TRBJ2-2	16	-	TGTGCCAGCACTCCCGGGGGACAGGGTTATCCCGGGGAGCTGTTTTTT	CASTPGGQGYPGELFF
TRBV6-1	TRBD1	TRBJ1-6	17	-	TGTGCCAGCAGTCAAGACAGGGGGGGCTCCTATAATTCACCCCTCCACTTT	CASSQDRGGSYNSPLHF
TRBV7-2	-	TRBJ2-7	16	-	TGTGCCAGCACCCTAAGATCAAGGGGGTATGGACACGAGCAGTACTTC	CASTLRSRGYGHEQYF
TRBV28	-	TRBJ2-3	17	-	TGTGCCAGCAGTTTCCCCTCAAGCGGGCTGAGCACAGATACGCAGTATTTT	CASSFPSSGLSTDTQYF
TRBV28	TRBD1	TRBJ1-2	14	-	TGTGCCAGCAGTTCCGGGACAGGGTTCGGTGGCTACACCTTC	CASSSGTGFGGYTF
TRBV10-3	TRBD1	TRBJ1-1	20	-	TGTGCCATCAGTGCCTCGGTTATATTCCGGGACAGGGGGCTAGGGACTGAAGCTTTCTTT	CAISASVIFRDRGLGTEAFF
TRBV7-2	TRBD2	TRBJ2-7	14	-	TGTGCCAGCAGCGAGGGGACTATTCCCTACGAGCAGTACTTC	CASSEGTIPYEQYF
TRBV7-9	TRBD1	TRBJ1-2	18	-	TGTGCCAGCAGCTTCACCTTGATCGCAACAGGGGGCTCTAATGGCTACACCTTC	CASSFTLIATGGSNGYTF
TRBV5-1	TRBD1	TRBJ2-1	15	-	TGCGCCAGCAGCTCCGACAGGGGCTACCACAATGAGCAGTTCTTC	CASSSDRGYHNEQFF
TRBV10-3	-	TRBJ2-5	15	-	TGTGCCATCAGTGAGACAGGTGTCGGTCAAGAGACCCAGTACTTC	CAISETGVGQETQYF
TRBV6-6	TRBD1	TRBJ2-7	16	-	TGTGCCAGCAGTCCTCGTGACAGGGGGGATTCCTACGAGCAGTACTTC	CASSPRDRGDSYEQYF
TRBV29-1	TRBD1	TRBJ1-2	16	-	TGCAGCGTTCCAGACTCCGGGACAGGGGGGGCGGATGGCTACACCTTC	CSVPDSGTGGADGYTF
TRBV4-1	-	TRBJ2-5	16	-	TGCGCCAGCAGCCAAGTAAATATGGTCTCCTACGAGACCCAGTACTTC	CASSQVNMVSYETQYF
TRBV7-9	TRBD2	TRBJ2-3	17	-	TGTGCCAGCTCCTCCACCGGGACTAGCGGGGGTACCGGCACGCAGTATTTT	CASSSTGTSGGTGTQYF
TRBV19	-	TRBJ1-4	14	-	TGTGCCAGTAGTCTGGGACACGCTAATGAAAAACTGTTTTTT	CASSLGHANEKLFF
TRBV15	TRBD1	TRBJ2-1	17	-	TGTGCCACCAGCACACTAGAGACAGGGGTGCCCTACAATGAGCAGTTCTTC	CATSTLETGVPYNEQFF
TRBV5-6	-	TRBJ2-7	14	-	TGTGCCAGCAGCTTGTGGGGGGTTACCTACGAGCAGTACTTC	CASSLWGVTYEQYF
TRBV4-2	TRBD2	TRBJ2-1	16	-	TGTGCCAGCAGCCAAGAGAGACTAGCGGGGGGCAATGAGCAGTTCTTC	CASSQERLAGGNEQFF
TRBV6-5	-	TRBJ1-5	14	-	TGTGCCAGCAGTTACGACAGGACAAATCAGCCCCAGCATTTT	CASSYDRTNQPQHF
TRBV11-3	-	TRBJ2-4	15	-	TGTGCCAGCAGCCAGGGGCCTTCGGGCAAAAACATTCAGTACTTC	CASSQGPSGKNIQYF
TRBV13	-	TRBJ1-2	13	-	TGTGCCAGCAGCTTTAGGTCTAGCTATGGCTACACCTTC	CASSFRSSYGYTF
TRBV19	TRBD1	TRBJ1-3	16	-	TGTGCCAGTAGTACACCAGGGGGTCGCTCTGGAAACACCATATATTTT	CASSTPGGRSGNTIYF
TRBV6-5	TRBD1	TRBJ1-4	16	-	TGTGCCAGCAGTTACTCGTTTTCACAGGGGGTTGAAAAACTGTTTTTT	CASSYSFSQGVEKLFF
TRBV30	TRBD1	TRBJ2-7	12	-	TGTGCCTGGGGACAGGGGATCTACGAGCAGTACTTC	CAWGQGIYEQYF
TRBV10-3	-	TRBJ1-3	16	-	TGTGCCATCAGTGAGGTTGGAAGGGGTTCGGGAAACACCATATATTTT	CAISEVGRGSGNTIYF
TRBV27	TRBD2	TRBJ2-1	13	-	TGTGCCAGCAGTTTATGGGAGGGGAATGAGCAGTTCTTC	CASSLWEGNEQFF
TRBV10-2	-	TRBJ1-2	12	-	TGCGCCAGCAGTGATTCAGGGGCTGGCTACACCTTC	CASSDSGAGYTF
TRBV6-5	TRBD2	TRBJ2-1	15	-	TGTGCCAGCAGACTTAGCGGGGCCGCCTACAATGAGCAGTTCTTC	CASRLSGAAYNEQFF
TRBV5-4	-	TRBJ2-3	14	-	TGTGCCAGCAGCTTGGCCGGTAGCACAGATACGCAGTATTTT	CASSLAGSTDTQYF
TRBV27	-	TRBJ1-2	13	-	TGTGCCAGCAGTTTTGGACAGACCTATGGCTACACCTTC	CASSFGQTYGYTF
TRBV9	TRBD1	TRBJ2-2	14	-	TGTGCCAGCAGCGTGACAGGGAATCCCGGGGAGCTGTTTTTT	CASSVTGNPGELFF
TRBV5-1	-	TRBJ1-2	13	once	TGCGCCAGCTCTTCTGGAGCTAACTATGGCTACACCTTC	CASSSGANYGYTF
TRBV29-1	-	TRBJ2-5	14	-	TGCAGCGTTGAAGCTCAATCAGGGTCTAAGACCCAGTACTTC	CSVEAQSGSKTQYF
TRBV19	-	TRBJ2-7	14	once	TGTGCCAGTAGTATCGTCCGCGGGGCCTACGAGCAGTACTTC	CASSIVRGAYEQYF